A selection of T cell receptor beta chains follows, all from one sample in a study of shared clonotypes between healthy human individuals. Assay: immunoSEQ multiplex PCR; the TCRdb copy retains only in-frame clones and omits some. The table has about 1.5 million clones, approximately 98% seen once; the top ten hold roughly 0.42%. The sample consisted of naive CD4+ T cells sorted from blood. The source of these receptors is a man younger than 45 in good health. Both conserved end residues are part of each CDR3. The D gene is left open where the match is weak. Only part of the rows carry a size: once, few, many, or a class if the clone is expanded.

>.|TRBV4-1|.|TRBJ2-7
TGCGCCAGCAGCCAAGATAGGCTAGCTGGGGAGCAGTACTTC
CASSQDRLAGEQYF
>.|TRBV15|TRBD1|TRBJ2-7
TGTGCCACCAGCAGGGGACAGGGGGGCTACGAGCAGTACTTC
CATSRGQGGYEQYF
>.|TRBV30|.|TRBJ2-7
TGTGCCTGGTCGCGAGTGAGTCAGCCGTGGGGACTGAGCTCCTACGAGCAGTACTTC
CAWSRVSQPWGLSSYEQYF
>once|TRBV28|TRBD1|TRBJ2-7
TGTGCCAGCAGTTTAGCGGACAGGGTGAAACCCTACGAGCAGTACTTC
CASSLADRVKPYEQYF
>.|TRBV20-1|.|TRBJ2-1
TGCAGGACTAACGAGCAGTTCTTC
CRTNEQFF
>.|TRBV5-1|.|TRBJ2-5
TGCGCCAGCAGCTTTGGTCCAGAAGAGACCCAGTACTTC
CASSFGPEETQYF
>.|TRBV18|.|TRBJ2-5
TGTGCCAGCTCACCCCCGGGCGGGCAGACCCAGTACTTC
CASSPPGGQTQYF
>.|TRBV28|.|TRBJ2-2
TGTGCCAGCAGCTCACCCCCCAGGGGTTTTTCCGGGGAGCTGTTTTTT
CASSSPPRGFSGELFF
>.|TRBV7-9|TRBD2|TRBJ2-7
TGTGCCAGCAGCTTACCCCCGGGACTAGCGGGCAGCTCCTACGAGCAGTACTTC
CASSLPPGLAGSSYEQYF
>.|TRBV29-1|TRBD1|TRBJ2-5
TGCAGCGTTGAGGTGACAGGGGCCCGTCAAGAGACCCAGTACTTC
CSVEVTGARQETQYF
>once|TRBV30|.|TRBJ2-1
TGTGCCTGGGACTCGACAGGGAGGGATGAGCAGTTCTTC
CAWDSTGRDEQFF
>.|TRBV6-6|.|TRBJ1-1
TGTGCCAGCAGTTACAGCGCCGGGGCCAAGACTGAAGCTTTCTTT
CASSYSAGAKTEAFF
>.|TRBV19|.|TRBJ2-2
TGTGCCAGTAGTACCAGGGGCAGGGCAAGGGCCGGGGAGCTGTTTTTT
CASSTRGRARAGELFF
>.|TRBV6-5|.|TRBJ1-2
TGTGCCAGCAGCCATCGGGCGACAGGCAACTATGGCTACACCTTC
CASSHRATGNYGYTF
>.|TRBV7-8|.|TRBJ2-3
TGTGCCAGCAGCTTTGGGATCACAGATACGCAGTATTTT
CASSFGITDTQYF
>.|TRBV18|TRBD2|TRBJ2-7
TGTGCCAGCTCACCGACTAGCGGGGGCCCCTACGAGCAGTACTTC
CASSPTSGGPYEQYF
>once|TRBV5-1|.|TRBJ1-1
TGCGCCAGCAGCTTGGGGGACATTGTGAACACTGAAGCTTTCTTT
CASSLGDIVNTEAFF
>.|TRBV13|.|TRBJ2-4
TGTGCCAGCAGCCCAGTCGGCCTCTCGGACAGACAAAACATTCAGTACTTC
CASSPVGLSDRQNIQYF
>.|TRBV6-1|TRBD2|TRBJ2-1
TGTGCCAGCAGTGAACGGGGGACTAGTTATGAGCAGTTCTTC
CASSERGTSYEQFF
>.|TRBV4-3|.|TRBJ2-7
TGCGCCAGCAGCCAGTGGACAGCCTACGAGCAGTACTTC
CASSQWTAYEQYF
>.|TRBV2|.|TRBJ2-5
TGTGCCAGCAGTGAGTTCGAGTATCGACAGCGACGGGAGACCCAGTACTTC
CASSEFEYRQRRETQYF
>.|TRBV7-2|.|TRBJ2-5
TGTGCCAGCAGCGCACGGGTGGGGGAGACCCAGTACTTC
CASSARVGETQYF
>.|TRBV29-1|.|TRBJ2-7
TGCAGCGTTTTTGGGGGTGTCGAGCAGTACTTC
CSVFGGVEQYF
>once|TRBV5-4|.|TRBJ1-1
TGTGCCAGCAGCTTCAGGGGTTTTACTGAAGCTTTCTTT
CASSFRGFTEAFF
>once|TRBV5-6|.|TRBJ2-6
TGTGCCAGCAGCTTAGGGGTCACTGGGGCCAACGTCCTGACTTTC
CASSLGVTGANVLTF
>.|TRBV7-2|.|TRBJ1-2
TGTGCCAGCAGCTTGCCCCGGGCAGAAAGCTATGGCTACACCTTC
CASSLPRAESYGYTF